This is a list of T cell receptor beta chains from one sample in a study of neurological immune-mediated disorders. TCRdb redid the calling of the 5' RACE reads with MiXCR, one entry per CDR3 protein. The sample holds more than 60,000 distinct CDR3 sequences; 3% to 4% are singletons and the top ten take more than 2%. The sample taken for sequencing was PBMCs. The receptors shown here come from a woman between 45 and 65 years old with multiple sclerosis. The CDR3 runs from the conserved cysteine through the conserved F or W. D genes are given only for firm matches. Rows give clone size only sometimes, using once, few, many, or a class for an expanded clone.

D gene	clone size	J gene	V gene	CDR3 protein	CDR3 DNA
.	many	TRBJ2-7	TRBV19	CASSIQARVSYEQYF	TGTGCCAGTAGTATTCAGGCTCGTGTCTCCTACGAGCAGTACTTC
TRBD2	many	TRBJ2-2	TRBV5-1	CASSREGSGELFF	TGCGCCAGCAGCCGGGAGGGGTCCGGGGAGCTGTTTTTT
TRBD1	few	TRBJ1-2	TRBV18	CASSPRTGRDGGYTF	TGTGCCAGCTCACCCCGGACAGGGAGAGATGGTGGCTACACCTTC
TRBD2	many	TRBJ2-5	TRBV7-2	CASSLVGLADQETQYF	TGTGCCAGCAGCTTAGTAGGACTAGCGGATCAAGAGACCCAGTACTTC
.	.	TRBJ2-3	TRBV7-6	CASSSVTRGSTDAQYF	TGTGCCAGCAGCTCGGTGACTAGGGGCAGCACAGATGCGCAGTATTTT
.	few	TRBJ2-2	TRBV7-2	CASSLEPSRNTGELFF	TGTGCCAGCAGCTTAGAGCCTAGCCGAAACACCGGGGAGCTGTTTTTT
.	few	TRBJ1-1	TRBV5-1	CASSLTGHLNTEAFF	TGCGCCAGCAGCTTGACCGGGCACCTGAACACTGAAGCTTTCTTT
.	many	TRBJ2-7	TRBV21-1	CASRKLSGGDYEQYF	TGTGCCAGCAGAAAATTGAGCGGGGGTGACTACGAGCAGTACTTC
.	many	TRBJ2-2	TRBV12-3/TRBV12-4	CASSGDPEITGELFF	TGTGCCAGCAGTGGGGACCCGGAGATCACCGGGGAGCTGTTTTTT
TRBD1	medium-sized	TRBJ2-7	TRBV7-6	CASSLDRGPYEQYF	TGTGCCAGCAGCTTAGACAGGGGGCCCTACGAGCAGTACTTC
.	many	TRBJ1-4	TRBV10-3	CAISLGLNEKLFF	TGTGCCATCAGCCTCGGGCTTAATGAAAAACTGTTTTTT
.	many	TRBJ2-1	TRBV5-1	CASSSDIEQFF	TGCGCCAGCAGCTCAGACATCGAGCAGTTCTTC
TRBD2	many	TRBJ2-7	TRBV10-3	CAISELAGNEQYF	TGTGCCATCAGTGAACTAGCGGGAAACGAGCAGTACTTC
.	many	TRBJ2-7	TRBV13	CASSQLNELTEQYF	TGTGCCAGCAGCCAACTAAATGAGTTGACCGAGCAGTACTTC
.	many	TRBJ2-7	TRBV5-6	CASSLRTINAGEQYF	TGTGCCAGCAGCCTCCGGACTATTAATGCAGGGGAGCAGTACTTC
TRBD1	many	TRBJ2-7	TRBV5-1	CASSFAGTVDYEQYF	TGCGCCAGCAGCTTCGCCGGGACAGTCGACTACGAGCAGTACTTC
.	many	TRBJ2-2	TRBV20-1	CSASPSRTGELFF	TGCAGTGCCTCCCCTAGCAGGACCGGGGAGCTGTTTTTT
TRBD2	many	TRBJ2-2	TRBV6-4	CASSRLAGNTGELFF	TGTGCCAGCAGTCGACTAGCGGGGAACACCGGGGAGCTGTTTTTT
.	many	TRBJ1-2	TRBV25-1	CASSEGGNYGYTF	TGTGCCAGCAGTGAAGGAGGGAACTATGGCTACACCTTC
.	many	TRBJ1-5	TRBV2	CASSEGRVSQPQNF	TGTGCCAGCAGTGAAGGAAGGGTTAGTCAGCCCCAGAATTTT
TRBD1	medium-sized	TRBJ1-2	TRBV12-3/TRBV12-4	CASSPGTGGYGYTF	TGTGCCAGCAGTCCCGGGACAGGGGGATATGGCTACACCTTC
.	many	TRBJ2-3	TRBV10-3	CAISESTGLTQYF	TGTGCCATCAGTGAGTCGACGGGGCTAACGCAGTATTTT
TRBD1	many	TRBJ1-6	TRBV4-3	CASSQDTGLQGDSPLHF	TGCGCCAGCAGCCAAGACACCGGACTTCAGGGGGATTCACCCCTCCACTTT
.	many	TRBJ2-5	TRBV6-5	CASSRTAETQYF	TGTGCCAGCAGTAGGACAGCAGAGACCCAGTACTTC
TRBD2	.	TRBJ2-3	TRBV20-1	CSARKRERTDTQYF	TGCAGTGCTAGAAAGCGGGAGAGAACAGATACGCAGTATTTT
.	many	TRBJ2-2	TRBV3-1	CASTSPGELFF	TGTGCCAGCACTAGTCCCGGGGAGCTGTTTTTT
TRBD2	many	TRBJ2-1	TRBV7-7	CASSLAPLSSGDEQFF	TGTGCTAGCAGCTTAGCCCCCCTTTCTAGCGGAGATGAGCAGTTCTTC
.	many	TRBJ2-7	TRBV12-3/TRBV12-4	CASSSPYEQYF	TGTGCCAGCAGCTCCCCCTACGAGCAGTACTTC
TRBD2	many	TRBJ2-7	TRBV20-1	CSASLPTSGIYEQYF	TGCAGTGCTAGTCTCCCGACTAGCGGTATTTACGAGCAGTACTTC
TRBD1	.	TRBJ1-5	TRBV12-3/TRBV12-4	CASSRRTGNQPQHF	TGTGCCAGCAGCCGAAGGACAGGGAATCAGCCCCAGCATTTT
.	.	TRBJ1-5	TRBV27	CASSPRAGRRNQPQHF	TGTGCCAGCAGCCCCCGGGCAGGTAGACGCAATCAGCCCCAGCATTTT
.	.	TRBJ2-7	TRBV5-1	CASRQGLYEQYF	TGCGCCAGCAGACAGGGTCTCTACGAGCAGTACTTC
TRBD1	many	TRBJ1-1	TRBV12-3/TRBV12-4	CASSPETGGRTEAFF	TGTGCCAGCAGTCCCGAGACAGGGGGGAGAACTGAAGCTTTCTTT
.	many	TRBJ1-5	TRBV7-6	CASSLEGPGPGQPQHF	TGTGCCAGCAGCTTAGAAGGCCCGGGACCGGGTCAGCCCCAGCATTTT
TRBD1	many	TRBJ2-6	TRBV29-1	CSVEVGGQGASGANVLTF	TGCAGCGTTGAAGTAGGTGGGCAGGGGGCAAGTGGGGCCAACGTCCTGACTTTC
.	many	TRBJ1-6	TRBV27	CASSSGRFNSPLHF	TGTGCCAGCAGTTCCGGACGGTTTAATTCACCCCTCCACTTT
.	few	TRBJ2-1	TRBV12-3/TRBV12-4	CASSAVGKGEQFF	TGTGCCAGCAGTGCGGTAGGCAAGGGTGAGCAGTTCTTC
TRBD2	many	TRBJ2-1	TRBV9	CASSVGGGSYNEQFF	TGTGCCAGCAGCGTAGGCGGGGGGTCCTACAATGAGCAGTTCTTC
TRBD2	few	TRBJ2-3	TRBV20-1	CSAIGAGGNTDTQYF	TGCAGTGCTATCGGAGCGGGGGGAAACACAGATACGCAGTATTTT